This T cell receptor beta chain was sequenced for a study of shared clonotypes between healthy human individuals. Assay execution took place at the deep level. Sequenced by immunoSEQ multiplex PCR; TCRdb stores in-frame clones only, minus some. This table holds more than 900,000 clones, approximately 80% found once. V shed 1 base and J shed 1 base, with 20 bases lying between them. CDR1 is SGHRS, CDR2 YFSETQ, per germline. This CDR3 region has 19 residues. Donors, without exception, were Caucasian adults residing in Nashville, Tennessee. The TCR was taken from a young man in good health. Some clones in this sample may be carry-over from other donors' samples. The chain combines TRBV5-1 with TRBJ2-2; no definite D call. The source material was memory CD4+ T cells from PBMCs. Subset described: CD45RA-negative fraction. The CDR3 DNA sequence: TGCGCCAGCAGCTTGTTATCACAATTCAGTGTTGGGAACACCGGGGAGCTGTTTTTT. Amino acids: CASSLLSQFSVGNTGELFF.